This TCR beta chain was obtained from a study of shared clonotypes between healthy human individuals. A word on this clone: Other DNA sequences from this sample encode an identical CDR3 as well.

Trimming stripped 0 bases from V and 5 bases from J, with 7 bases between. This CDR3 spans 13 amino acids. Germline V gives CDR1 KGHSH, CDR2 LQKENI. Only in-frame clones appear in the TCRdb table, and some are missing; sequencing was by immunoSEQ multiplex PCR. The table records approximately 1,500,000 clones, under 99% of them present only once. The sample comprised naive CD4+ T cells sorted from blood. Subset described: CD45RA+ positively selected. The sequence was collected from a young man in good health. The rearrangement uses TRBV18 and TRBJ1-1; D uncertain. In DNA, the CDR3 is TGTGCCAGCTCACCACCTTCCAGGACTGAAGCTTTCTTT. Encoded protein: CASSPPSRTEAFF.